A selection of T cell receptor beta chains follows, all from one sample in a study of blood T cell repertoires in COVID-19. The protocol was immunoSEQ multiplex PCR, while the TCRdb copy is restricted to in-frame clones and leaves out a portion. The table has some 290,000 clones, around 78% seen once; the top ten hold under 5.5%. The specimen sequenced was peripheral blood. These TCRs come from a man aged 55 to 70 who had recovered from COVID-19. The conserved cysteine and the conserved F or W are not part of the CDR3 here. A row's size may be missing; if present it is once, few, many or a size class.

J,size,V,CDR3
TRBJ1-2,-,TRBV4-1,ASSQEEGVRSGGYT
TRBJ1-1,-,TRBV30,AWSVQMNTEAF
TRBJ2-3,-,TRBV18,ASSPQILAGTTDTQY
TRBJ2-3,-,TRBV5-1,ASSILASVRAQY
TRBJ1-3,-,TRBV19,ASRTAGRGNTIY
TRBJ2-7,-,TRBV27,ASSWWTGDSYEQY
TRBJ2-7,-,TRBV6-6,ASRPGQGTYEQY
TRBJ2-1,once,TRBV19,ASSMAGTGYNEQF
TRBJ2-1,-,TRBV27,ASSLVLSSYNEQF
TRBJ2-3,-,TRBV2,ASSYGTGSTDTQY
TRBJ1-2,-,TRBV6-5,ASSRGTANYGYT
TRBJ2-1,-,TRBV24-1,ATSDPGTSGVDEQF
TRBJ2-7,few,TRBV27,ASLPRSSSYEQY
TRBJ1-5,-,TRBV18,ASSTGQGLANQPQH
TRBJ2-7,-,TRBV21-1,ASNTTGTGNYEQY
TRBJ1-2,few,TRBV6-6,ASSKRTGGADYGYT
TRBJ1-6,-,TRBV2,ASSHEGAKSPLH
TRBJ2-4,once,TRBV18,ASSPEQGTRNIQY
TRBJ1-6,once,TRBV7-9,ASKEISKGDYSPLH
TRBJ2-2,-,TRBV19,ASQTLGRPDTGELF
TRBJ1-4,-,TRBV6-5,ASEGPGTWEKLF
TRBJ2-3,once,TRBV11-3,ASSKGTSGMRTDTQY
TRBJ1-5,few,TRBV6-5,ASKDPGGTNQPQH
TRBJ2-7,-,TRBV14,ASSRRGVSYEQY
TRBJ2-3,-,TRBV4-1,ASSPSSGRDTQY
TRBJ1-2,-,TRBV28,ASSLSYRGRRYGYT
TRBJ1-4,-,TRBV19,ASSIGGMAPNEKLF
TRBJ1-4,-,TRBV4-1,ASSQAEKLF
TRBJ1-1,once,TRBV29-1,SVVGNTEAF
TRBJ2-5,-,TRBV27,ASTRYQETQY
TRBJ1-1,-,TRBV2,ASSAHMNTEAF
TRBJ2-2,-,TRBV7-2,ASSFRGTNTGELF